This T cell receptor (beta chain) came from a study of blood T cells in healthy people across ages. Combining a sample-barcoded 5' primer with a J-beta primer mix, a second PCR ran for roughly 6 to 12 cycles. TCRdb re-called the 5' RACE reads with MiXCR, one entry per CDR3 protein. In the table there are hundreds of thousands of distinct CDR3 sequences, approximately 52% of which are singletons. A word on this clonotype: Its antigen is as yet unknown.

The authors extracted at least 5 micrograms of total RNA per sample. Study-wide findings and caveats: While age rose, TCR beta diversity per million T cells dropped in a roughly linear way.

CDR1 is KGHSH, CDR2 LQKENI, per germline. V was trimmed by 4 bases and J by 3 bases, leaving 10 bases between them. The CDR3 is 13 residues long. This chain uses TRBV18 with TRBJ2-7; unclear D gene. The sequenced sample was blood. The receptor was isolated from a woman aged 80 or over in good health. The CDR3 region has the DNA TGTGCCAGCTCACTACAATCCGACTACGAGCAGTACTTC. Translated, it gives CASSLQSDYEQYF.